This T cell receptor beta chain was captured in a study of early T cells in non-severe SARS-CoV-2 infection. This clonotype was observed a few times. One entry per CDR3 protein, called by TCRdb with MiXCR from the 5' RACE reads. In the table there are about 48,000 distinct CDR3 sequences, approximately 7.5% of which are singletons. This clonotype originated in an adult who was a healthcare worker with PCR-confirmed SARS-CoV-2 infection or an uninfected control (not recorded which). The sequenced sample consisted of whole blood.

The DNA for the CDR3 is TGTGCCACCGCGACAGGGGGCTACAATGAGCAGTTCTTC. Its protein product is CATATGGYNEQFF. This chain uses TRBV24-1 with TRBJ2-1, with TRBD1 identical over 9 bases. In germline, CDR1 is KGHDR, CDR2 SFDVKD. J was trimmed by 3 bases and V by 9 bases; bases with no gene match: 2. CDR3 length: 13 residues.